The text below deals with one TCR beta chain. Its antigen is still unknown. The entry originates in a study of T cell clones after liver transplantation. Background on the study: TCRbeta sequencing after a pre-transplant mixed lymphocyte reaction identified graft-donor-reactive clones, later tracked in post-transplant blood. HCV positivity affected three of eight recipients; the rest lacked autoimmune or viral indications. Standard immunosuppression, with no induction, continued until 12-24 months after transplant. Broader study findings: Low donor cell numbers restricted donor-reactive repertoire measurement in a couple of subjects.

This CDR3 has 14 amino acids. CDR1 is MNHEY, CDR2 SVGAGI, per germline. Between the trimmed V and J ends, which lost 2 bases and 3 bases, there was a span of 8 bases. TCRdb keeps only in-frame clones here, not all; method: immunoSEQ multiplex PCR. The table records approximately 100,000 clones, around 80% of them present only once. The specimen was CD4+ T cells from blood, collected approximately 43 months after liver transplant. The sequence came from a human patient who received a liver transplant. Some of the T cells might come from the graft donor. The chain has TRBV6-5 and TRBJ2-1; the D gene is possibly TRBD1 (6 bases). The CDR3 region has the DNA TGTGCCAGCAGTTACAGGGACAACTACAATGAGCAGTTCTTC. It specifies CASSYRDNYNEQFF.